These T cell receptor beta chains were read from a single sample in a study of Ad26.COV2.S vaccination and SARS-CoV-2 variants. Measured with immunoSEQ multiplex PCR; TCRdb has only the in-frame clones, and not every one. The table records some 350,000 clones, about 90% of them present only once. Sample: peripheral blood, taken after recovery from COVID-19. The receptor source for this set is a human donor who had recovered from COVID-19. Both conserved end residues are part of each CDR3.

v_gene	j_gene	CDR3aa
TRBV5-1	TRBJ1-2	CASSLEVGGLGGYTF
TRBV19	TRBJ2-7	CASSIGTGKDEQYF
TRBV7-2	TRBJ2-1	CASSLSRQIYNEQFF
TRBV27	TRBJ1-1	CASSAGNMNTEAFF
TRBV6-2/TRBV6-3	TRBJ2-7	CASSSLGQPPRQYF
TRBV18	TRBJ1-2	CASSRGIGVGNGYTF
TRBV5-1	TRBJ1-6	CASSPGQGAVYNSPLHF
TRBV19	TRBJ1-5	CASSSQGSTQPQHF
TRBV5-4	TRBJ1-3	CASSPGTPSSGNTIYF
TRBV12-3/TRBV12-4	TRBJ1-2	CASSQLPYGYTF
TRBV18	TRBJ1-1	CASSYNEGARTEAFF
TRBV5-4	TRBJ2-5	CASSPAHRAGGTQYF
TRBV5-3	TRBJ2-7	CARSLNEQYF
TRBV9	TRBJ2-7	CASSPREEGQEQYF
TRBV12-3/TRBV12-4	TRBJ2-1	CATSGSSYNEQFF
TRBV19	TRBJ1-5	CATEDRGGQPQHF
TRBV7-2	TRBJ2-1	CASSYHSGYNEQFF
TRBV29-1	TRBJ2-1	CSVDRHSYNEQFF
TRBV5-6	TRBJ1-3	CASSPGVGAMRSGNTIYF
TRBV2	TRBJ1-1	CASTLTLNTEAFF
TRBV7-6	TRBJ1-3	CASSFGDGSGNTIYF
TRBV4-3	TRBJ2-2	CASSQDAGHDTGELFF
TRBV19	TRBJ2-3	CASSIDRGATQYF
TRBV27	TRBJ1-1	CASSPRENRRFNF
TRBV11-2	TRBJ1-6	CASSSREALLHF
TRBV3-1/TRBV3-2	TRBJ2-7	CASSQPPPTRGSYEQYF
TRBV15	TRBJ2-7	CATSRDRGPGGYEQYF
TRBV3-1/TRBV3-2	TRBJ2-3	CASSQDTSGGLDTQYF
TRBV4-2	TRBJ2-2	CASSQPTGELFF
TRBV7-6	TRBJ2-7	CASSPLPTLYEQYF
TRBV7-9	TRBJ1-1	CASSPRGTKPNTEAFF
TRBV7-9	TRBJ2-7	CASSTRQGREQYF
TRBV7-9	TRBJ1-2	CASSAGGDYGYTF
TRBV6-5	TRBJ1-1	CASSRPSGGGTEAFF
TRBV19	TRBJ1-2	CASSTLTTGTGGYTF
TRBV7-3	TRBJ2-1	CASSLTGGPYNEQFF